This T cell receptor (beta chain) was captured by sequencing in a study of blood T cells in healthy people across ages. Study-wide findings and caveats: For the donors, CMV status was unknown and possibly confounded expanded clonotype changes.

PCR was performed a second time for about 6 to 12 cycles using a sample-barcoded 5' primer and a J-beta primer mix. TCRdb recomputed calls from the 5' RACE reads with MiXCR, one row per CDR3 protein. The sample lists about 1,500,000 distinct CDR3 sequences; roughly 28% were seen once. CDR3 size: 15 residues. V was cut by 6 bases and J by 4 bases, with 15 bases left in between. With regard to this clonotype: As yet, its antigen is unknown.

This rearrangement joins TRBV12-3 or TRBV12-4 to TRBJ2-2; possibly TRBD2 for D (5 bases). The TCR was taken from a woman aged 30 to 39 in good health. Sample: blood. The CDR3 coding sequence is TGTGCCAGCAGAGCCCGTAAGGGAGTCACCGGGGAGCTGTTTTTT. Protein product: CASRARKGVTGELFF.